One T cell receptor (beta chain) is described in this entry. This clone was seen just once. The antigen this receptor binds is unknown. No per-base quality is available; no much larger clone lies one base away. This sample is part of a study of blood T cell repertoires in COVID-19 (dated by TCRdb to the early 2020s). General notes on the study: Samples from collaborators originated in the United States, Italy and Spain and spanned both the acute and convalescent phases of COVID-19. HLA class I and class II types, where available, came from metadata supplied by the sample provider rather than from assay-based typing. The repertoires were released in a freely available public database intended as a resource for research on the immune response to SARS-CoV-2. Deeply sampled blood TCRbeta repertoires from subjects exposed to, actively infected with, or recovered from COVID-19 were included in the dataset. The samples were drawn from two sources: the first 160 participants of the ongoing ImmuneRACE study, and fewer than 1,500 subjects contributed by 6 global collaborators. The prospective study material was composed of cDNA or gDNA derived from T cells, B-cell-depleted T cells, or PBMCs. Nearly every sample came with metadata listing a de-identified subject ID, COVID-19 status, age in years and sex. General study outcomes and caveats: The amount of clinical and demographic metadata varied by source and participant and was provided uncurated.

TCRbeta CDR3 regions were amplified from genomic DNA by means of the immunoSEQ Assay, a bias-controlled multiplex PCR. The source study handled its data this way. The number of nucleated cells in each sample was estimated by amplification of reference gene primers within the assay. To quantify the absolute abundance of each unique TCRbeta CDR3 rearrangement, sequence reads were collapsed and filtered. For each sample, productive Simpson clonality was calculated as the square root of Simpson's diversity index across productive rearrangements. The clones in this table, taken by TCRdb from immuneACCESS, are in-frame only. Not every clone is retained; where verified, under half of the shortfall comes from an unresolved V gene, and the cause of the rest is unknown. V, J and clone size reflect that table, while D and trimming were determined from the DNA. For this sample the table gives approximately 230,000 clones, of which more than 70% were detected only once. Of the sample, 4.5% to 6.5% is held by the ten largest clones.

The CDR3 goes from the cysteine to the phenylalanine over 13 residues. Only CDR3 DNA is held: 39 bases, read in frame from base 1. V gives up 5 bases and J gives up 0 bases, and the segment between their germline ends measures 8 bases. Looking up the germline V gene yields CDR1 SNHLY and CDR2 FYNNEI. The collaborating institutions used their own protocols to collect whole blood in K2EDTA tubes. Collaborator samples were shipped for TCRbeta analysis as frozen whole blood, isolated PBMCs, or DNA extracted from either sample type. The source material was peripheral blood. The TCR originated in a man older than 75 with acute or convalescent COVID-19. The rearranged segments are TRBV2 and TRBJ2-7; TRBD2 is perhaps the D gene, given 6 matching bases. The CDR3 has the sequence CASSRDFSYEQYF. The DNA reads as follows: TGTGCCAGCAGTCGGGACTTCTCCTACGAGCAGTACTTC.